The sequence of this TCR beta chain was determined in a study of shared clonotypes between healthy human individuals. There are 16 residues in the CDR3. The germline CDR1 and CDR2 sequences are LNHDA and SQIVND (reference sequence). The J segment lost 5 bases and the V segment lost 1 base, leaving 6 bases of the junction unmatched. Clones were sequenced by immunoSEQ multiplex PCR, and TCRdb holds only the in-frame ones, with some missing. The table includes about 1.5 million clones, 95% to 99% detected once. The sample consisted of naive CD4+ T cells sorted from blood. The subset denotes: CD45RA+ positively selected. The rearrangement joins TRBV19 to TRBJ2-5, with TRBD1 matching over 11 bases. The source of this sequence is a man between 25 and 39 years old in good health. The CDR3 region has the DNA TGTGCCAGTAGTATAGCTGGGACAGGGGGGTTTGAGACCCAGTACTTC. This codes for CASSIAGTGGFETQYF.